Presented here are 26 T cell receptor beta chains from one specimen sequenced in a study of blood T cells in healthy people across ages. Sample-barcoded 5' priming and a J-beta primer mix drove a second PCR of roughly 6 to 12 cycles. TCRdb reanalysed the 5' RACE reads using MiXCR and keeps one entry per CDR3 protein. Here the sample spans 800,000 to 900,000 distinct CDR3 sequences, around two thirds being singletons. Sequences were obtained from blood. All receptors come from a man aged 25 to 45 in good health.

The chain has TRBV4-2 and TRBJ1-4; D perhaps matches TRBD1 (6 bases). From germline, CDR1 is LGHNA and CDR2 YNFKEQ. The CDR3 has 16 amino acids. Trimming took 0 bases from V and 7 from J, leaving 15 bases between them. The DNA of the CDR3 is TGTGCCAGCAGCCAAGATGAGGCAGGGGAGAGTGAAAAACTGTTTTTT. Translating gives CASSQDEAGESEKLFF.

This chain links TRBV5-1 with TRBJ2-6; D ambiguous. Deletions cut 4 bases from V and 1 base from J, with 9 bases between. Germline values: CDR1 SGHRS, CDR2 YFSETQ. The CDR3 contains 15 residues. The CDR3 DNA reads as TGCGCCAGCAGCAGACGGACGTCTGGGGCCAACGTCCTGACTTTC. It is translated as CASSRRTSGANVLTF.

The rearrangement uses TRBV2 and TRBJ2-1; 7 bases line up with TRBD1. The junction had 8 bases not matched to a gene; V was cut back by 3 bases and J by 3 bases. Germline V gene sequence: CDR1 SNHLY, CDR2 FYNNEI. The length of the CDR3 is 16 residues. DNA of the CDR3: TGTGCCAGCAGTGAGGTGGGACAGAAGTACTACAATGAGCAGTTCTTC. Translation gives CASSEVGQKYYNEQFF.

The V and J genes are TRBV29-1 and TRBJ2-3, with 15 bases identical to TRBD2. CDR1 SQVTM and CDR2 ANQGSEA come from the germline V gene. There are 18 residues in the CDR3. Trimming removed 4 bases from V and 0 bases from J; junction bases left unmatched: 8. The CDR3 loop reads CSVGGLAGGFSSTDTQYF. CDR3 nucleotide sequence: TGCAGCGTTGGTGGACTAGCGGGGGGGTTTTCTAGCACAGATACGCAGTATTTT.

The chain couples TRBV7-8 to TRBJ2-7; possible D gene TRBD2, 6 bases. This CDR3 is built from 15 residues. Trimming left V 0 bases short and J 0 bases short, with 9 bases between. Germline V gives CDR1 SGHVS, CDR2 FQNEAQ. The CDR3 sequence: CASSLAEGTSYEQYF. The CDR3 nucleotides read TGTGCCAGCAGCTTAGCGGAGGGGACCTCCTACGAGCAGTACTTC.

The rearrangement links TRBV7-2 to TRBJ2-1; a possible D gene is TRBD2 (5 bases). The CDR3 spans 13 residues. The germline V and J ends were trimmed by 5 bases and 9 bases, with 14 bases remaining between them. Germline CDR1 is SGHTA and CDR2 is FQGNSA. CDR3 coding DNA: TGTGCCAGCAGCCCAGACTACGTGGGTGAGCAGTTCTTC. This translates into CASSPDYVGEQFF.

This clonotype came up a few times. CDR3 protein: CASSLVGMGYTF. The CDR3 DNA reads as TGTGCCAGCAGTTTAGTTGGGATGGGCTACACCTTC. The rearrangement links TRBV12-3 or TRBV12-4 to TRBJ1-2; D gene uncertain. This CDR3 spans 12 amino acids. Trimming shortened V by 1 base and J by 8 bases, and 8 bases separated the two germline ends.

In its sample, this clonotype was seen many times. V is TRBV7-2 and J is TRBJ1-4; D unresolved. V lost 2 bases and J 5 bases, leaving 15 bases between the germline ends. The CDR3 spans 16 residues. Germline CDR1 and CDR2: SGHTA and FQGNSA. CDR3 DNA sequence: TGTGCCAGCAGCTTAAACCCCAGGCAACCCAATGAAAAACTGTTTTTT. Its translation is CASSLNPRQPNEKLFF.

This clonotype was seen at least ten times. This chain links TRBV27 with TRBJ2-4, with 9 bases fitting TRBD2. This CDR3 spans 14 amino acids. The V gene's germline CDR1 is MNHEY and CDR2 SMNVEV (reference sequence). The ends lost 3 bases at V and 5 bases at J; junction bases unmatched: 2. CDR3 protein: CASSFSGGENIQYF. CDR3 nucleotides: TGTGCCAGCAGTTTTAGCGGGGGAGAAAACATTCAGTACTTC.

In its sample, this clonotype was seen once. The rearrangement links TRBV5-1 to TRBJ2-3; possible D gene TRBD2, 6 bases. The germline V and J ends were trimmed by 4 bases and 2 bases, with 26 bases remaining between them. This CDR3 comprises 19 residues. Germline assignment: CDR1 SGHRS and CDR2 YFSETQ. CDR3 bases: TGCGCCAGCAGCCCGCAGAGACTAGGACGACATTTGTACACAGATACGCAGTATTTT. Its translation is CASSPQRLGRHLYTDTQYF.

This sequence joins TRBV5-6 and TRBJ2-4, with 7 bases aligning to TRBD1. The last part of the DNA fits TRBJ2-7 better; the J call may be wrong. The V gene's germline CDR1 is SGHDT and CDR2 YYEEEE. CDR3 length: 15 amino acids. CDR3 DNA sequence: TGTGCCAGCAGCTTCTACGACAGGGTCTCTTACGAGCAGTACTTC. This encodes CASSFYDRVSYEQYF.

V usage is TRBV27 and J usage is TRBJ1-1; D call uncertain. V was trimmed by 5 bases and J by 4 bases, leaving 14 bases between them. The CDR3 has 14 residues. Germline CDR1 is MNHEY and CDR2 is SMNVEV (reference sequence). DNA of the CDR3: TGTGCCAGCAGTGCTGATATGGTGACCACTGAAGCTTTCTTT. It translates to CASSADMVTTEAFF.

The rearrangement links TRBV28 to TRBJ2-3; the D is unclear. CDR1 is MDHEN, CDR2 SYDVKM, per germline. Trimming stripped 1 base from V and 2 bases from J, with 13 bases between. The CDR3 runs to 16 residues. The CDR3 coding sequence is TGTGCCAGCAGTTTATTCGACGGACCAACCACAGATACGCAGTATTTT. It codes for CASSLFDGPTTDTQYF.

The chain uses TRBV15 and TRBJ2-1; TRBD1 might be the D (6 bases). CDR3 length equals 15 residues. V shed 0 bases and J shed 8 bases, with 14 bases lying between them. CDR1 LNHNV and CDR2 YYDKDF come from the germline V gene (reference sequence). DNA for the CDR3: TGTGCCACCAGCAGAGAGTGGGGGCCACGGGATGAGCAGTTCTTC. This gives the protein CATSREWGPRDEQFF.

V gene TRBV4-2 combines with J gene TRBJ1-5; possible D gene TRBD1, 6 bases. The V gene lost 1 base and the J gene lost 1 base, with 11 bases spanning the gap. Looked up from germline, CDR1 is LGHNA and CDR2 is YNFKEQ. The CDR3 length is 16 residues. The CDR3 loop is CASSQVARGSNQPQHF. The CDR3 DNA reads TGTGCCAGCAGCCAAGTAGCAAGGGGGAGCAATCAGCCCCAGCATTTT.

The chain has TRBV30 and TRBJ2-7; D may correspond to TRBD1 or TRBD2 (5 bases each). Germline CDR1 and CDR2: GTSNPN and SVGIG (reference sequence). V lost 2 bases, J lost 5 bases, and 13 bases lay in between. This CDR3 has 13 amino acids. The CDR3 sequence: CAWSKAGTHEQYF. Here the CDR3 DNA reads TGTGCCTGGAGTAAGGCAGGGACCCACGAGCAGTACTTC. The entire variable domain, with the rest obtained from reference TRBV30 and TRBJ2-7, is as follows: SQTIHQWPATLVQPVGSPLSLECTVEGTSNPNLYWYRQAAGRGLQLLFYSVGIGQISSEVPQNLSASRPQDRQFILSSKKLLLSDSGFYLCAWSKAGTHEQYFGPGTRLTVT.

This clonotype occurred a few times. The chain joins TRBV7-2 to TRBJ2-5, with D tentatively TRBD1 (5 bases). The J call may be mistaken, given a closer DNA end match to TRBJ2-7. Germline lookup yields CDR1 SGHTA and CDR2 FQGNSA. The CDR3 loop spans 12 amino acids. Here the CDR3 reads CASSAGFHEQYF. The CDR3 nucleotides are TGTGCCAGCAGCGCAGGGTTCCACGAGCAGTACTTC.

V is TRBV16 and J is TRBJ2-7; tentative D call: TRBD2 (6 bases). Looked up from germline, CDR1 is KGHSY and CDR2 is FQNENV. V was shortened by 0 bases and J by 9 bases, with 9 bases between the two germline ends. The CDR3 has 12 residues. The chain's CDR3 is CASSQSARGQYF. In DNA, the CDR3 is TGTGCCAGCAGCCAATCGGCGCGGGGGCAGTACTTC.

This sequence joins TRBV9 and TRBJ2-7; 9 nucleotides match TRBD2. The end of the DNA is better explained by TRBJ2-5, so the J call may be wrong. The CDR3 runs to 16 residues. Germline loops: CDR1 SGDLS, CDR2 YYNGEE. The CDR3 protein is CASSVAGLAGRETQYF. The CDR3 nucleotides read TGTGCCAGCAGCGTAGCGGGGCTAGCGGGGAGGGAGACCCAGTACTTC.

The chain is built from TRBV7-8 and TRBJ2-3; D not resolved. The CDR3 has 16 amino acids. Trimming stripped 6 bases from V and 4 bases from J, with 20 bases between. CDR1 and CDR2 (germline): SGHVS, FQNEAQ. CDR3 nucleotides: TGTGCCAGCAGACCGACCCATATCGTTGCGGCAGATACGCAGTATTTT. It is translated as CASRPTHIVAADTQYF.

The chain recombines TRBV6-2 or TRBV6-3 with TRBJ2-5; possible D gene TRBD2, 6 bases. V was trimmed by 0 bases and J by 13 bases, leaving 15 bases between them. The CDR3 is 13 residues long. In germline, CDR1 is MNHEY, CDR2 SVGEGT. CDR3 coding DNA: TGTGCCAGCAGTTACTCGAGGTCGCGGGATGGGTACTTC. Amino acid sequence: CASSYSRSRDGYF.

This rearrangement joins TRBV28 to TRBJ1-2; the D is unclear. From germline, CDR1 is MDHEN and CDR2 SYDVKM. The CDR3 totals 12 residues. V gave up 6 bases and J gave up 4 bases, with 9 bases separating them. The CDR3 reads CASRSRLYGYTF. CDR3 bases: TGTGCCAGCAGATCGAGGCTCTATGGCTACACCTTC.

The CDR3 here is CAIKARNEQYF. The CDR3 DNA is TGTGCCATCAAGGCGAGAAATGAGCAGTACTTC. The genes are TRBV10-3 and TRBJ2-5; D is uncertain. Trimming removed 7 bases from V and 11 bases from J, with 14 bases in between. Germline assignment: CDR1 ENHRY and CDR2 SYGVKD. The CDR3 consists of 11 residues.

DNA for the CDR3: TGTGCCAGCCTGGCAGGGAGCTCCTATAATTCACCCCTCCACTTT. This sequence encodes CASLAGSSYNSPLHF. The chain has TRBV2 and TRBJ1-6; possibly TRBD1 for D (5 bases). Germline V gene lookup returns CDR1 SNHLY and CDR2 FYNNEI. The CDR3 spans 15 residues. Trimming removed 8 bases from V and 0 bases from J, with 11 bases in between. Filled out from reference TRBV2 and TRBJ1-6, the complete variable domain reads EPEVTQTPSHQVTQMGQEVILRCVPISNHLYFYWYRQILGQKVEFLVSFYNNEISEKSEIFDDQFSVERPDGSNFTLKIRSTKLEDSAMYFCASLAGSSYNSPLHFGNGTRLTVT.

This rearrangement joins TRBV25-1 to TRBJ2-5; TRBD2 matches at 7 bases. Losses at the gene ends were 6 bases for V and 5 bases for J; bases not matched to a gene: 6. The germline V gene encodes CDR1 MGHDK and CDR2 SYGVNS. The CDR3 consists of 13 residues. The CDR3 reads CASSGAGTETQYF. For the CDR3, the DNA is TGTGCCAGCAGCGGAGCGGGGACGGAGACCCAGTACTTC.

The chain has TRBV5-5 and TRBJ2-1, with 8 nucleotides matching TRBD1. Germline values: CDR1 SGHKS, CDR2 YYEKEE (reference sequence). V was pared by 4 bases and J by 9 bases, with 6 bases of the junction left unmatched. CDR3 length: 13 residues. The CDR3 DNA reads as TGTGCCAGCAGCGTGGTCAGGGGGCTTGAGCAGTTCTTC. Its protein is CASSVVRGLEQFF.